The T cell receptor beta chain under discussion was sequenced for a study of PD-L1 blockade in urothelial cancer. Study background: Study patients had been treated with 0 to 3 previous chemotherapy regimens. The median number of T cells present in blood samples was 140,000 to 150,000. Blood analysis occurred 3 weeks (second dose) and 6 weeks after treatment start.

The table came from immunoSEQ multiplex PCR; TCRdb's copy has only in-frame clones and leaves some out. The data hold some 97,000 clones, with approximately 91% observed a single time. The sequence derives from a woman older than 75 with urothelial cancer. Sequenced here: PBMCs, sampled around atezolizumab (anti-PD-L1) treatment.

The CDR3, as DNA: TGTGCCAGCAGCCAGGAGGTAGCCTACAATGAGCAGTTCTTC. Protein: CASSQEVAYNEQFF. J is TRBJ2-1 and V is TRBV4-2; D might be TRBD2 (5 bases). The CDR3 is 14 amino acids. V lost 3 bases and J 2 bases, leaving 8 bases between the germline ends. Germline lookup yields CDR1 LGHNA and CDR2 YNFKEQ.